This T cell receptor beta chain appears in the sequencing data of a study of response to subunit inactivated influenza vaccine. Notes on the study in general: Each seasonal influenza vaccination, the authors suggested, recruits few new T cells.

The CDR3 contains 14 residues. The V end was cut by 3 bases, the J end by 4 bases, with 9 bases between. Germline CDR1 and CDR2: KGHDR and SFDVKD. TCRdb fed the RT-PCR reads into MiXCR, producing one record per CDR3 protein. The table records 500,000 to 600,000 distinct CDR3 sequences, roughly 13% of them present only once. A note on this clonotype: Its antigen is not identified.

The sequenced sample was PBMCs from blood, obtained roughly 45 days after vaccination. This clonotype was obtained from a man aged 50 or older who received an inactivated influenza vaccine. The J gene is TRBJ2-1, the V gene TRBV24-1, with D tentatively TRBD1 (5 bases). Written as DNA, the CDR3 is TGTGCCACCAGTGATAGGACAAATTACAATGAGCAGTTCTTC. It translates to CATSDRTNYNEQFF.